This T cell receptor beta chain was recovered during a study of T cells after yellow fever vaccination. TCRdb reprocessed the 5' RACE reads with MiXCR, giving one entry per CDR3 protein. The sample has a few hundred thousand distinct CDR3 sequences, about 6% seen once. As for this clonotype: Antigen: not known.

The V gene's germline CDR1 is GTSNPN and CDR2 SVGIG (reference sequence). Trimming took 0 bases from V and 0 from J, leaving 8 bases between them. The CDR3 is 14 amino acids. The study, taken as a whole, reports: Detected again after the booster were most primary-vaccination clones, at nearly 97% CD4 and approximately 85% CD8.

This rearrangement joins TRBV30 to TRBJ1-1; D uncertain. The clonotype comes from a man aged 30 to 45 who received the YFV17D yellow fever vaccine. Sequencing was performed on PBMCs, taken 5 days after the yellow fever booster vaccination. DNA for the CDR3: TGTGCCTGGAGTGTTCGGCCCCTGAACACTGAAGCTTTCTTT. Its translation is CAWSVRPLNTEAFF. Complete variable domain (other parts from reference TRBV30 and TRBJ1-1): SQTIHQWPATLVQPVGSPLSLECTVEGTSNPNLYWYRQAAGRGLQLLFYSVGIGQISSEVPQNLSASRPQDRQFILSSKKLLLSDSGFYLCAWSVRPLNTEAFFGQGTRLTVV.